A single T cell receptor (beta chain) is shown here with its context. What this receptor recognizes is not known. There are no base qualities to consult, and no much larger clone falls within one base. The sample belongs to a study of blood T cell repertoires in COVID-19 (dated by TCRdb to 2018 to 2021). Broadly, across the study: Collaborator samples came from the United States, Italy and Spain and covered acute and convalescent phases of COVID-19. The material from the prospective study consisted of cDNA or gDNA derived from T cells, B-cell-depleted T cells, or PBMCs. Subjects who had been exposed to COVID-19, were actively infected with it, or had recovered from it provided the deeply sampled blood TCRbeta repertoires that made up the dataset. A freely available public database, intended as a resource for researchers studying the immune response to SARS-CoV-2, is where the repertoires were released. The samples were drawn from two sources: the first 160 participants of the ongoing ImmuneRACE study, and approximately 1,300 subjects contributed by 6 global collaborators. Sample metadata almost always included a de-identified subject ID, COVID-19 status, age in years and sex. HLA class I and class II types, where available, came from metadata supplied by the sample provider rather than from assay-based typing.

The germline V gene provides CDR1 MNHEY and CDR2 SVGAGI. The CDR3 covers 14 residues, taking in both the cysteine and the phenylalanine. The only DNA kept is the CDR3, 42 bases in frame from the first base. The V and J ends are trimmed by 5 bases and 2 bases, leaving 10 bases between them. TCRbeta CDR3 regions were amplified from genomic DNA by means of the immunoSEQ Assay, a bias-controlled multiplex PCR. Per the authors' processing: Within the assay, amplification of reference gene primers was used to estimate how many nucleated cells each sample contained. To quantify the absolute abundance of each unique TCRbeta CDR3 rearrangement, sequence reads were collapsed and filtered. For each sample, productive Simpson clonality was calculated as the square root of Simpson's diversity index across productive rearrangements. TCRdb took over this immuneACCESS table, retaining in-frame rearrangements with V and J assigned. Such tables are incomplete; in checked studies, under half of the missing clones stem from an unresolved V gene, and the remainder is unexplained. Clone size and the V and J calls come from that table; the DNA yielded D and trimming. The sample yields about 84,000 clones; 83% were counted once. The ten most abundant clones make up approximately 37% of the sample.

Collaborating institutions collected whole blood in K2EDTA tubes following their own protocols. For TCRbeta analysis, collaborators shipped samples in one of three forms: frozen whole blood, isolated PBMCs, or DNA extracted from either of those sample types. What the work shows at the level of the full study, not this receptor alone: The amount of clinical and demographic metadata varied by source and participant and was provided uncurated.

The chain employs TRBV6-5 and TRBJ1-5, with the D gene call left open. What was sequenced was peripheral blood. This clonotype originated in an elderly man with active or convalescent COVID-19. The CDR3 is CASSPLGGNQPQHF. The bases are TGTGCCAGCAGTCCCCTCGGGGGCAATCAGCCCCAGCATTTT.